These 31 T cell receptor beta chains originate from one sample sequenced in a study of tumor-infiltrating lymphocytes in localized non-small cell lung cancer. Libraries were prepared by immunoSEQ multiplex PCR; TCRdb keeps only in-frame clonotypes and omits some of them. The sample holds 15,000 to 20,000 clones, roughly 43% seen once. Source material: lung tumor tissue. Source of these receptors: a human donor with non-small cell lung cancer.

The chain joins TRBV13 to TRBJ2-7, with 10 bases lining up with TRBD2. V was clipped by 6 bases and J by 4 bases; unmatched bases: 3. The CDR3 spans 13 residues. Germline V lookup: CDR1 PRHDT, CDR2 FYEKMQ (reference sequence). The CDR3 sequence is CASSKRGGYEQYF. In DNA form, the CDR3 reads TGTGCCAGCAGTAAGCGGGGGGGGTACGAGCAGTACTTC.

V gene TRBV7-7 combines with J gene TRBJ2-1; TRBD2 matches 7 bases. V lost 2 bases, J lost 4 bases, and 8 bases stayed unmatched. CDR3 size: 16 residues. The germline V gene encodes CDR1 SSHAT and CDR2 FNYEAQ (reference sequence). The CDR3 region is CASSLTYGGLYNEQFF. CDR3 DNA sequence: TGTGCCAGCAGCTTAACGTACGGGGGGTTGTACAATGAGCAGTTCTTC.

The chain recombines TRBV5-1 with TRBJ2-7; 8 nucleotides match TRBD2. The germline V gene has CDR1 SGHRS and CDR2 YFSETQ. The V gene end was trimmed by 4 bases and the J gene end by 8 bases; junction bases not matched to a gene: 17. CDR3 length equals 16 residues. The CDR3 DNA sequence: TGCGCCAGCAGCCCGGGAGGGGGAGAGCATCCCCGCCAGCAGTACTTC. It specifies CASSPGGGEHPRQQYF.

The chain couples TRBV9 to TRBJ1-1; the D gene is possibly TRBD1 (6 bases). The CDR3 consists of 13 residues. V lost 4 bases and J lost 5, with 12 bases in between. Germline-derived CDR1 and CDR2 are SGDLS and YYNGEE. The CDR3 sequence is CASSPIGQTEAFF. The CDR3 DNA is TGTGCCAGCAGCCCAATAGGACAGACTGAAGCTTTCTTT.

The chain uses TRBV9 and TRBJ2-5, with 9 bases matching TRBD1. Germline values: CDR1 SGDLS, CDR2 YYNGEE. Trimming took 0 bases from V and 6 from J; bases not matched to a gene: 6. CDR3 size: 15 residues. Here the CDR3 DNA reads TGTGCCAGCAGCGTAGACTCGGACAGGGGTCAGACCCAGTACTTC. Translated: CASSVDSDRGQTQYF. The full variable domain, completed using reference TRBV9 and TRBJ2-5, is DSGVTQTPKHLITATGQRVTLRCSPRSGDLSVYWYQQSLDQGLQFLIQYYNGEERAKGNILERFSAQQFPDLHSELNLSSLELGDSALYFCASSVDSDRGQTQYFGPGTRLLVL.

The rearrangement joins TRBV30 to TRBJ2-3, with unresolved D. Trimming left V 8 bases short and J 6 bases short, with 9 bases between. This CDR3 region has 10 residues. Germline CDR1 reads GTSNPN; CDR2 reads SVGIG (reference sequence). In nucleotides, the CDR3 is TGTGCCGCCTTGGGGGATACGCAGTATTTT. As protein: CAALGDTQYF.

This clone was observed once. The rearrangement joins TRBV7-5 to TRBJ1-4; the table's D gene call, TRBD1, was not cross checked with the DNA. TRBV7-5 is a listed pseudogene. This CDR3 region has 12 residues. The CDR3 DNA reads as TGTGTCAGAAGCAAGACAGAAGAAAAACTGTTTTTT. This codes for CVRSKTEEKLFF.

The chain carries TRBV7-2 and TRBJ2-3; D is uncertain. This CDR3 contains 16 residues. Trimming pared 0 bases from V and 7 bases from J, leaving 17 bases between. Germline CDR1 and CDR2: SGHTA and FQGNSA. CDR3: CASSLAPSTRTNTQYF. DNA of the CDR3: TGTGCCAGCAGCTTAGCCCCTTCGACAAGGACCAATACGCAGTATTTT.

This clone showed up just a few times. The chain combines TRBV11-3 with TRBJ1-1; the D is unclear. The V end lost 5 bases, the J end lost 6 bases, and 13 bases lay between the germline ends. The V gene's germline CDR1 is SGHNT and CDR2 YENEEA. The CDR3 has 13 residues. In nucleotides, the CDR3 is TGTGCCAGCAGCCTCACTGCGGAGTCTGAAGCTTTCTTT. It codes for CASSLTAESEAFF.

This CDR3 is CASSSGLIRGNEQFF. The CDR3 DNA reads TGTGCCAGCAGCTCGGGCCTGATCAGAGGAAATGAGCAGTTCTTC. The chain has TRBV7-8 and TRBJ2-1; D is uncertain. CDR3 length: 15 residues. The V end was cut by 4 bases, the J end by 7 bases, with 17 bases between. Germline values: CDR1 SGHVS, CDR2 FQNEAQ.

This chain links TRBV9 with TRBJ1-4; TRBD1 agrees at 8 bases. CDR1 SGDLS and CDR2 YYNGEE come from the germline V gene. V lost 7 bases and J lost 4; bases outside the gene matches: 15. The CDR3 is 17 residues long. The CDR3 sequence: CASPSPGQESFNEKLFF. The CDR3 DNA follows: TGTGCCAGCCCCTCCCCGGGACAGGAGTCTTTTAATGAAAAACTGTTTTTT.

The chain carries TRBV4-2 and TRBJ1-5; the D is unclear. The CDR3 covers 15 residues. The germline CDR1 and CDR2 sequences are LGHNA and YNFKEQ. Trimming took 0 bases from V and 0 from J, leaving 6 bases between them. The CDR3 here is CASSQDDRSNQPQHF. CDR3 DNA: TGTGCCAGCAGCCAAGATGACCGTAGCAATCAGCCCCAGCATTTT.

This rearrangement joins TRBV7-6 to TRBJ2-3; D may be TRBD1 or TRBD2 (5 bases each). The CDR3 has 15 residues. The V gene lost 0 bases and the J gene lost 0 bases, with 7 bases spanning the gap. CDR1 and CDR2 (germline): SGHVS, FNYEAQ. In DNA, the CDR3 is TGTGCCAGCAGCTTAGCCGGGGCTAGCACAGATACGCAGTATTTT. Translation: CASSLAGASTDTQYF.

This clone is categorized as large. This chain uses TRBV27 with TRBJ1-3, with 7 positions matching TRBD1. Germline-derived CDR1 and CDR2 are MNHEY and SMNVEV (reference sequence). V was clipped by 6 bases and J by 5 bases; unmatched bases: 16. The CDR3 is 17 amino acids. CDR3 nucleotide sequence: TGTGCCAGCAGCCGTAGTTCGGGTGGACAGGAACGAAACACCATATATTTT. As protein: CASSRSSGGQERNTIYF.

The chain couples TRBV29-1 to TRBJ1-1, with D possibly being TRBD1 (6 bases). Trimming took off 5 bases at V and 1 base at J, with 11 bases between the two ends. Per germline, CDR1 SQVTM and CDR2 ANQGSEA. This CDR3 spans 13 amino acids. CDR3 sequence (DNA): TGCAGCGTTTGCGACAGGCCGAACACTGAAGCTTTCTTT. This sequence encodes CSVCDRPNTEAFF.

The CDR3 protein is CASRVIAGGSSYNEQFF. CDR3 in DNA: TGTGCCAGTAGGGTTATAGCGGGGGGTAGCTCCTACAATGAGCAGTTCTTC. This rearrangement joins TRBV13 to TRBJ2-1, with TRBD2 identical over 10 bases. CDR1 and CDR2 (germline): PRHDT, FYEKMQ (reference sequence). Unmatched junction bases numbered 11, after V lost 9 bases and J lost 0 bases. The CDR3 runs 17 residues. Drawing the rest from reference TRBV13 and TRBJ2-1, the complete variable domain is AAGVIQSPRHLIKEKRETATLKCYPIPRHDTVYWYQQGPGQDPQFLISFYEKMQSDKGSIPDRFSAQQFSDYHSELNMSSLELGDSALYFCASRVIAGGSSYNEQFFGPGTRLTVL.

The chain uses TRBV27 and TRBJ2-3, with a weak D call TRBD2 (5 bases). Trimming stripped 5 bases from V and 10 bases from J, with 16 bases between. This CDR3 is 13 amino acids long. In germline, CDR1 is MNHEY, CDR2 SMNVEV (reference sequence). The CDR3 DNA reads TGTGCCAGCAGTCTCCACCTAGCAGGTGCGCAGTATTTT. Amino acids: CASSLHLAGAQYF.

The chain links TRBV28 to TRBJ2-7; D is perhaps TRBD1 (6 bases). V lost 5 bases, J lost 4 bases, and 9 bases lay in between. Germline CDR1 MDHEN, CDR2 SYDVKM. This CDR3 has 12 residues. CDR3 in DNA: TGTGCCAGCAGTGAAAGGGGGTACGAGCAGTACTTC. Protein: CASSERGYEQYF.

This rearrangement joins TRBV5-1 to TRBJ1-3; TRBD1 is a possible D gene (6 bases). This CDR3 spans 15 amino acids. The V end lost 1 base, the J end lost 4 bases, and 12 bases lay between the germline ends. Germline values: CDR1 SGHRS, CDR2 YFSETQ. For the CDR3, the DNA is TGCGCCAGCAGCTTGCGATCAGGGGACGGAAACACCATATATTTT. Its protein product is CASSLRSGDGNTIYF.

V is TRBV7-2 and J is TRBJ2-7; D not resolved. V dropped 1 base and J dropped 0 bases, with 7 bases sitting between them. The CDR3 has 14 amino acids. The V gene's germline CDR1 is SGHTA and CDR2 FQGNSA. The CDR3 bases are TGTGCCAGCAGCTTAGGGTTGAGCTCCTACGAGCAGTACTTC. Translating it yields CASSLGLSSYEQYF.

The chain has TRBV27 and TRBJ2-1, with D perhaps matching TRBD2 (6 bases). This CDR3 contains 17 residues. Per germline, CDR1 MNHEY and CDR2 SMNVEV (reference sequence). V lost 7 bases to trimming and J lost 0 bases, with 19 bases between them. The CDR3 loop is CASTQIAGTVSYNEQFF. CDR3 DNA sequence: TGTGCCAGCACCCAAATCGCGGGGACGGTCTCCTACAATGAGCAGTTCTTC.

This clone was detected a few times. DNA for the CDR3: TGTGCCAGCAGGGGGACAGGGTGGCAGCCCCAGCATTTT. Encoded protein: CASRGTGWQPQHF. V usage is TRBV2 and J usage is TRBJ1-5, with 9 bases identical to TRBD1. The CDR3 consists of 13 residues. J was trimmed by 7 bases and V by 6 bases; bases with no gene match: 4. CDR1 and CDR2 from the germline V gene are SNHLY and FYNNEI.

The chain uses TRBV27 and TRBJ2-6; TRBD1 matches 9 bases. CDR3 size: 17 residues. The germline gives CDR1 MNHEY, CDR2 SMNVEV (reference sequence). With V trimmed by 7 bases and J by 1 base, 8 bases remained unmatched. The CDR3 DNA reads TGTGCCAGCACTGGCGGGACAGGGCCGTCTGGGGCCAACGTCCTGACTTTC. Amino acids: CASTGGTGPSGANVLTF.

This clone appeared a single time. The chain couples TRBV7-2 to TRBJ2-7; weak D call: TRBD1 (6 bases). The germline V gene has CDR1 SGHTA and CDR2 FQGNSA. The V gene lost 6 bases and the J gene lost 3 bases, with 15 bases spanning the gap. The CDR3 covers 14 residues. The chain's CDR3 is CASSPTGTYYEQYF. The CDR3 DNA reads as TGTGCCAGCAGTCCAACAGGGACCTACTACGAGCAGTACTTC.

This chain joins TRBV11-2 and TRBJ2-1, with D possibly TRBD2 on 6 matching bases. V was pared by 3 bases and J by 4 bases, with 13 bases between. There are 15 residues in the CDR3. Germline V gives CDR1 SGHAT, CDR2 FQNNGV. The CDR3 reads CASSFSLAAYNEQFF. CDR3 coding DNA: TGTGCCAGCAGCTTCAGCTTAGCGGCTTACAATGAGCAGTTCTTC.

V usage is TRBV18 and J usage is TRBJ1-1; no definite D call. CDR3 size: 14 residues. Trimming cost V 6 bases and J 3 bases, with 14 bases left between them. The germline V gene encodes CDR1 KGHSH and CDR2 LQKENI. The CDR3 is CASSLSRGDTEAFF. The CDR3 DNA sequence: TGTGCCAGCTCTTTATCACGGGGTGACACTGAAGCTTTCTTT.

This clone came up a few times. The chain has TRBV7-3 and TRBJ2-7, with 9 bases lining up with TRBD2. CDR3 length equals 13 residues. The trim removed 5 bases at V and 6 bases at J, leaving 5 bases unmatched. Germline assignment: CDR1 SGHTA and CDR2 FQGTGA. The CDR3 spells CASSPSGVGEQYF. In nucleotides, the CDR3 is TGTGCCAGCAGCCCTAGCGGGGTGGGCGAGCAGTACTTC. Combining the CDR3 with reference TRBV7-3 and TRBJ2-7 gives the whole variable domain GAGVSQTPSNKVTEKGKYVELRCDPISGHTALYWYRQSLGQGPEFLIYFQGTGAADDSGLPNDRFFAVRPEGSVSTLKIQRTERGDSAVYLCASSPSGVGEQYFGPGTRLTVT.

Turning to this clone: One end of the junction fails to match germline, which may point to a read error. The chain combines TRBV28 with TRBJ2-1, with TRBD2 matching 11 bases. The CDR3 has 18 amino acids. From germline, CDR1 is MDHEN and CDR2 SYDVKM. The CDR3 DNA follows: TGTGCCAGCAGTTTCCCCGGGACTAGCGGACGCTCCTACAGTGAGCAGTTCTTC. It specifies CASSFPGTSGRSYSEQFF.

This clone has only one observation. V and J are TRBV28 and TRBJ2-7; 12 nucleotides agree with TRBD2. CDR1 is MDHEN, CDR2 SYDVKM, per germline. There are 17 residues in the CDR3. V was pared by 1 base and J by 6 bases, with 10 bases of the junction left unmatched. The CDR3 DNA reads TGTGCCAGCAGTTTATTTGGGTCTAGCGGGGGGGTCCGCGAGCAGTACTTC. Translated: CASSLFGSSGGVREQYF.

At least ten counts were recorded for this clone. The chain carries TRBV30 and TRBJ1-2; D ambiguous. This CDR3 is built from 16 residues. Germline values: CDR1 GTSNPN, CDR2 SVGIG (reference sequence). With 5 bases removed from V and 2 bases from J, the gap between germline ends came to 21 bases. The CDR3 DNA follows: TGTGCCTGGGTTGGTGGCGGCGGCCGACTCAACTATGGCTACACCTTC. This translates into CAWVGGGGRLNYGYTF.

The V and J genes are TRBV7-2 and TRBJ1-4; no clear D. The length of the CDR3 is 15 residues. Germline-derived CDR1 and CDR2 are SGHTA and FQGNSA. Trimming cost V 1 base and J 5 bases, with 11 bases left between them. DNA of the CDR3: TGTGCCAGCAGCTTAGTACTGGCGGAGAATGAAAAACTGTTTTTT. Translated: CASSLVLAENEKLFF.